This T cell receptor beta chain is drawn from a study of immune evolution from preneoplasia to lung adenocarcinoma. The table came from immunoSEQ multiplex PCR; TCRdb's copy has only in-frame clones and leaves some out. The sample has roughly 40,000 clones, around 74% seen once. Regarding this clone: Its antigen is unknown.

Study-level results: Clonality was highest in normal lung, lower in later-stage lesions apparently.

Germline V gives CDR1 SGHDT, CDR2 YYEEEE. Trimming removed 0 bases at V and 5 bases at J, with 10 bases between. The CDR3 runs 14 residues. Sequenced material: FFPE invasive lung adenocarcinoma tissue. This chain links TRBV5-6 with TRBJ2-3; D is uncertain. The source is a person between 60 and 69 years old with lung adenocarcinoma. The CDR3 DNA reads TGTGCCAGCAGCTTGGGACCTGCTGGAGATACGCAGTATTTT. Amino acid sequence: CASSLGPAGDTQYF.